Sequencing of this TCR beta chain was carried out in a study of OX40 agonist ivuxolimab in advanced cancers. Study-wide context: Ivuxolimab, which targeted the costimulatory receptor OX40 (CD134), was an agonistic, fully human IgG2 monoclonal antibody. A male proportion of roughly 85% and a mean age of around 60 years, ranging from about 23 to 90, were recorded for the dose-escalation cohort. Of the roughly 54 patients in dose escalation, about 20 had hepatocellular carcinoma, approximately 15 had melanoma, 9 had renal cell carcinoma and 9 had head and neck cancer. The point of sequencing TCRbeta in the periphery was to test whether ivuxolimab changed TCR sequence diversity and drove clonal T-cell expansion. Intravenous ivuxolimab was administered to patients every 2 weeks at six dose levels: 0.01, 0.1, 0.3, 1.5, 3 and 10 mg/kg. The paper covers the monotherapy dose-escalation part of the phase I ivuxolimab trial, which included N = 52 patients. Partial responses occurred in three dose-escalation patients: two with cutaneous melanoma and one with hepatocellular carcinoma. Patients were allowed to have had prior anti-PD-1, anti-PD-L1 or anti-CTLA-4 therapy, and about 40% of the dose-escalation patients had been treated with checkpoint inhibitors.

Summary of the overall study and its limitations: The antigen specificity of the clonally expanded peripheral T cells was not determined. Low levels of normalized T-cell clonal expansion were also seen in some nonresponding patients. After ivuxolimab, CD8+ T cells had more expanded clones than CD4+ T cells on average. At doses of 0.1 to 3.0 mg/kg, clonal expansion of both CD4+ and CD8+ T cells in blood was seen between baseline and week 6. Partial responders in the 0.1-3.0 mg/kg groups had among the lowest normalized peripheral clonal expansion, especially among CD8+ T cells.

About this clone: The antigen it binds to is not known. No much larger clone is present one base from it, and per-base qualities are unavailable.

Patients with autoimmune disease history or receiving systemic immunosuppression were excluded from the trial. Peripheral blood for TCR sequencing was collected from all dose cohorts at baseline, on cycle 4 day 1, and on cycle 7 day 1. Samples were obtained from an open-label, multicenter, first-in-human phase I dose-escalation trial of ivuxolimab. Adults with locally advanced or metastatic melanoma, renal cell carcinoma, hepatocellular carcinoma or head and neck squamous cell carcinoma were enrolled in the trial. Before TCR sequencing, CD4+ T cells and CD8+ T cells were sorted from peripheral blood as separate populations. Reading from cysteine to phenylalanine, the CDR3 counts 13 amino acids. Kept here is only the CDR3 DNA, which spans 39 bases and is read in frame from base 1. CDR1 and CDR2 are drawn from the germline V gene (reference sequence): SEHNR, FQNEAQ. V is clipped by 6 bases and J by 4 bases, and the sequence between their germline boundaries is 12 bases long.

Genomic DNA was isolated from the sorted cells so that the TCRbeta CDR3 region could be sequenced. The immunoSEQ Assay was used to sequence the TCRbeta CDR3 regions. TCRdb took this table from immuneACCESS and kept in-frame rearrangements with V and J called. Such tables lack part of the clones; where checked against another copy, unresolved V genes explain under half of the gap, and the rest is unexplained. This sample lists under 65,000 clones; roughly nine tenths were detected once. The ten largest make up 10% to 15% of the sample. Recombination linked TRBV7-9 to TRBJ1-1; no D gene can be assigned with confidence. The origin of this receptor is an adult with an advanced solid tumor such as melanoma, head and neck, liver or kidney cancer. The starting material was CD4+ or CD8+ T cells sorted from blood, obtained in a trial of the OX40 agonist ivuxolimab. The DNA sequence is as follows: TGTGCCAGCAGTAACTTACAGAGCACTGAAGCTTTCTTT. The encoded protein is CASSNLQSTEAFF.